Below, 26 T cell receptor beta chains from the same sample are listed, as sequenced in a study of cytomegalovirus exposure and HLA in healthy donors. Primers: 60 Vbeta forward and 13 Jbeta reverse. Method: immunoSEQ multiplex PCR; TCRdb's copy keeps in-frame clones and lacks some. The sample shows 150,000 or so clones, roughly 75% of them seen only once. Material for sequencing was PBMCs. The origin of the receptors is a middle-aged woman in good health and CMV-seropositive.

The V gene is TRBV7-9, the J gene TRBJ1-2; D is ambiguous. The length of the CDR3 is 12 residues. Trimming removed 6 bases at V and 8 bases at J, with 13 bases between. Germline CDR1 SEHNR, CDR2 FQNEAQ (reference sequence). The CDR3 DNA follows: TGTGCCAGCAGTAACGAGAAGTTGGGCTACACCTTC. Its translation is CASSNEKLGYTF. Full variable domain (remainder filled in from reference TRBV7-9 and TRBJ1-2): DTGVSQNPRHKITKRGQNVTFRCDPISEHNRLYWYRQTLGQGPEFLTYFQNEAQLEKSRLLSDRFSAERPKGSFSTLEIQRTEQGDSAMYLCASSNEKLGYTFGSGTRLTVV.

The rearrangement links TRBV15 to TRBJ2-7; no clear D gene. Trimming stripped 0 bases from V and 0 bases from J, with 9 bases between. The germline V gene encodes CDR1 LNHNV and CDR2 YYDKDF (reference sequence). The CDR3 is 15 residues long. The CDR3: CATSRDEAYSYEQYF. CDR3 coding DNA: TGTGCCACCAGCAGAGATGAGGCGTACTCCTACGAGCAGTACTTC.

This chain joins TRBV5-4 and TRBJ2-3, with 11 positions matching TRBD2. This CDR3 has 15 amino acids. Looked up from germline, CDR1 is SGHNT and CDR2 is YYREEE (reference sequence). After removal of 3 bases from V and 3 bases from J, the junction contained 3 bases not matched to a gene. Here the CDR3 DNA reads TGTGCCAGCAGCTACGGGACTAGCGGAACAGATACGCAGTATTTT. Encoded protein: CASSYGTSGTDTQYF.

The chain carries TRBV18 and TRBJ2-3; the D gene is possibly TRBD2 (5 bases). The CDR3 covers 14 residues. Trimming removed 9 bases at V and 0 bases at J, with 13 bases between. CDR1 is KGHSH, CDR2 LQKENI, per germline. CDR3 sequence: CASFGDVSTDTQYF. CDR3 in DNA: TGTGCCAGTTTCGGGGATGTAAGCACAGATACGCAGTATTTT. Full variable domain (remainder filled in from reference TRBV18 and TRBJ2-3): NAGVMQNPRHLVRRRGQEARLRCSPMKGHSHVYWYRQLPEEGLKFMVYLQKENIIDESGMPKERFSAEFPKEGPSILRIQQVVRGDSAAYFCASFGDVSTDTQYFGPGTRLTVL.

Of note for this clone: The sample holds other DNA sequences that translate to the same CDR3. The chain links TRBV30 to TRBJ2-5; the match to TRBD2 covers 10 bases. The CDR3 loop spans 14 amino acids. Germline loops: CDR1 GTSNPN, CDR2 SVGIG (reference sequence). After removal of 0 bases from V and 5 bases from J, the junction contained 3 bases not matched to a gene. The chain's CDR3 is CAWSVLAGRETQYF. The CDR3 DNA reads as TGTGCCTGGAGTGTACTAGCGGGACGGGAGACCCAGTACTTC. The full variable domain, rest sourced from reference TRBV30 and TRBJ2-5, is SQTIHQWPATLVQPVGSPLSLECTVEGTSNPNLYWYRQAAGRGLQLLFYSVGIGQISSEVPQNLSASRPQDRQFILSSKKLLLSDSGFYLCAWSVLAGRETQYFGPGTRLLVL.

The rearrangement joins TRBV11-1 to TRBJ1-5; tentatively, D is TRBD1 (5 bases). Germline-derived CDR1 and CDR2 are SGHAT and FQDESV (reference sequence). The CDR3 is 16 amino acids. V lost 3 bases and J 0 bases, leaving 12 bases between the germline ends. CDR3: CASSLGGQNSNQPQHF. The CDR3 DNA sequence: TGTGCCAGCAGCTTGGGTGGACAAAATAGCAATCAGCCCCAGCATTTT.

This clone was found a few times. The chain employs TRBV7-2 and TRBJ2-1; 9 bases fit TRBD1. The CDR3 sequence is 17 residues long. CDR1 is SGHTA, CDR2 FQGNSA, per germline. V trimming: 1 base; J trimming: 3 bases; junction bases outside the gene matches: 7. CDR3 in amino acids: CASSLVVGTGSYNEQFF. CDR3 DNA: TGTGCCAGCAGCTTAGTCGTGGGGACAGGGAGCTACAATGAGCAGTTCTTC.

The chain combines TRBV7-2 with TRBJ2-3; D gene ambiguous. CDR3 length equals 12 residues. Trimming left V 2 bases short and J 4 bases short, with 4 bases between. Germline V gene data show CDR1 as SGHTA and CDR2 as FQGNSA. In nucleotides, the CDR3 is TGTGCCAGCAGCTTATCTGCAGATACGCAGTATTTT. Protein product: CASSLSADTQYF. The whole variable domain, filled in from reference TRBV7-2 and TRBJ2-3, reads GAGVSQSPSNKVTEKGKDVELRCDPISGHTALYWYRQSLGQGLEFLIYFQGNSAPDKSGLPSDRFSAERTGGSVSTLTIQRTQQEDSAVYLCASSLSADTQYFGPGTRLTVL.

The rearrangement uses TRBV7-3 and TRBJ2-3, with D possibly being TRBD1 (5 bases). The V end was cut by 3 bases, the J end by 6 bases, with 10 bases between. Germline CDR1 SGHTA, CDR2 FQGTGA. CDR3 length: 13 amino acids. The CDR3 nucleotides are TGTGCCAGCAGCTTTTCAGGGTCGGATACGCAGTATTTT. This codes for CASSFSGSDTQYF. The full variable domain, in which reference TRBV7-3 and TRBJ2-3 provide the parts outside the CDR3, is GAGVSQTPSNKVTEKGKYVELRCDPISGHTALYWYRQSLGQGPEFLIYFQGTGAADDSGLPNDRFFAVRPEGSVSTLKIQRTERGDSAVYLCASSFSGSDTQYFGPGTRLTVL.

The chain is built from TRBV14 and TRBJ1-3; D remains ambiguous. CDR1 and CDR2 from the germline V gene are SGHDN and FVKESK. V dropped 1 base and J dropped 0 bases, with 7 bases sitting between them. This CDR3 has 15 amino acids. The CDR3: CASSQVLSSGNTIYF. The CDR3 nucleotides read TGTGCCAGCAGCCAAGTCCTCAGCTCTGGAAACACCATATATTTT.

The chain carries TRBV9 and TRBJ2-7; TRBD2 is a possible D gene (5 bases). The CDR3 runs to 14 residues. Germline V gene data show CDR1 as SGDLS and CDR2 as YYNGEE. Trimming shortened V by 4 bases and J by 0 bases, and 11 bases separated the two germline ends. The CDR3 spells CASSNPGISYEQYF. The CDR3 coding sequence is TGTGCCAGCAGCAACCCCGGGATCTCCTACGAGCAGTACTTC.

In its sample, this clone was seen a few times. The V and J genes are TRBV18 and TRBJ1-2, with TRBD1 as a possible D gene (6 bases). Trimming pared 4 bases from V and 2 bases from J, leaving 11 bases between. In germline, CDR1 is KGHSH, CDR2 LQKENI. This CDR3 region has 14 residues. The chain's CDR3 is CASSLSGANYGYTF. CDR3 DNA: TGTGCCAGCTCACTCTCAGGGGCCAACTATGGCTACACCTTC.

CDR3 coding DNA: TGTGCCAGCATCCCCGACACCGGCATTGGCTACACCTTC. This encodes CASIPDTGIGYTF. The chain couples TRBV6-1 to TRBJ1-2; D gene ambiguous. CDR3 length equals 13 residues. The V end lost 7 bases, the J end lost 7 bases, and 16 bases lay between the germline ends. The germline CDR1 and CDR2 sequences are MNHNS and SASEGT.

V usage is TRBV4-1 and J usage is TRBJ1-2; D unresolved. CDR1 MGHRA and CDR2 YSYEKL come from the germline V gene. CDR3 size: 15 residues. The V gene lost 1 base and the J gene lost 0 bases, with 9 bases spanning the gap. DNA for the CDR3: TGCGCCAGCAGCCAAGGAGTGGTAGCTAACTATGGCTACACCTTC. As protein: CASSQGVVANYGYTF.

This clone occurred a few times. V and J are TRBV4-1 and TRBJ2-1, with TRBD2 matching over 8 bases. This CDR3 region has 16 residues. Germline CDR1 and CDR2: MGHRA and YSYEKL. The ends lost 0 bases at V and 5 bases at J; junction bases unmatched: 6. This CDR3 reads CASSQDRAGDHNEQFF. DNA for the CDR3: TGCGCCAGCAGCCAAGACAGAGCGGGAGATCACAATGAGCAGTTCTTC.

This clone was picked up a small number of times. The chain uses TRBV7-9 and TRBJ2-3, with 9 nucleotides matching TRBD1. Germline assignment: CDR1 SEHNR and CDR2 FQNEAQ (reference sequence). This CDR3 has 19 amino acids. J was trimmed by 15 bases and V by 1 base; bases with no gene match: 26. The CDR3 DNA follows: TGTGCCAGCAGCTTAGTGACAGGGGGTTTCGGTCCGATCGACTATTATTTCTATTTT. Translation: CASSLVTGGFGPIDYYFYF.

V usage is TRBV4-1 and J usage is TRBJ1-5, with TRBD1 as a possible D gene (5 bases). Per germline, CDR1 MGHRA and CDR2 YSYEKL. V lost 4 bases and J lost 4, with 14 bases in between. The CDR3 sequence is 15 residues long. The CDR3 region has the DNA TGCGCCAGCAGCCGCGACAGTTTCGCTAATCAGCCCCAGCATTTT. It specifies CASSRDSFANQPQHF.

This chain connects TRBV7-6 to TRBJ2-3; 9 bases align to TRBD2. Trimming cost V 4 bases and J 1 base; bases outside gene matches: 6. CDR1 and CDR2 from the germline V gene are SGHVS and FNYEAQ. This CDR3 contains 16 residues. The CDR3 bases are TGTGCCAGCAGCTCATATAGCGGGAGAGGCACAGATACGCAGTATTTT. Translating it yields CASSSYSGRGTDTQYF.

The CDR3 spells CASSPEIAGGLINEQFF. The CDR3 coding sequence is TGTGCCAGCAGCCCTGAGATAGCGGGAGGTCTAATAAATGAGCAGTTCTTC. The rearrangement joins TRBV5-4 to TRBJ2-1; 10 bases line up with TRBD2. The CDR3 has 17 amino acids. V gave up 4 bases and J gave up 7 bases; unmatched junction bases: 14. Germline V gene sequence: CDR1 SGHNT, CDR2 YYREEE (reference sequence).

This chain links TRBV5-8 with TRBJ1-1; D may be TRBD1 (5 bases). The V gene's germline CDR1 is SGHTS and CDR2 YDEGEE. The CDR3 is made up of 13 amino acids. V lost 1 base and J 7 bases, leaving 11 bases between the germline ends. The CDR3 DNA reads TGTGCCAGCAGCTTGTATGGTGACAGTGAAGCTTTCTTT. This encodes CASSLYGDSEAFF.

This clone was found a few times. CDR3 DNA: TGTGCCAGCAGTCCAAAACTATCCCCGGAGTCACTCCACTTT. Translation: CASSPKLSPESLHF. The chain has TRBV28 and TRBJ1-6; D not certain. Per the germline V gene, CDR1 is MDHEN and CDR2 is SYDVKM. The CDR3 is 14 residues long. V lost 5 bases to trimming and J lost 16 bases, with 21 bases between them.

The chain employs TRBV18 and TRBJ2-1; 8 nucleotides match TRBD2. The CDR3 totals 16 residues. V lost 4 bases and J lost 2; bases outside the gene matches: 7. Germline V gene sequence: CDR1 KGHSH, CDR2 LQKENI. CDR3 sequence (DNA): TGTGCCAGCTCACGCCAAGCGGGAGACACCTACAATGAGCAGTTCTTC. It encodes CASSRQAGDTYNEQFF.

This chain links TRBV5-1 with TRBJ2-5; 12 positions agree with TRBD1. The CDR3 covers 16 residues. V shed 1 base, J shed 5 bases, and the junction held 6 bases outside the gene matches. Germline CDR1 is SGHRS and CDR2 is YFSETQ. Here the CDR3 reads CASSLLGQGATETQYF. Here the CDR3 DNA reads TGCGCCAGCAGCTTGCTGGGACAGGGGGCGACGGAGACCCAGTACTTC. Based on the CDR3 plus reference TRBV5-1 and TRBJ2-5, the full variable domain is KAGVTQTPRYLIKTRGQQVTLSCSPISGHRSVSWYQQTPGQGLQFLFEYFSETQRNKGNFPGRFSGRQFSNSRSEMNVSTLELGDSALYLCASSLLGQGATETQYFGPGTRLLVL.

The chain carries TRBV5-1 and TRBJ1-4; D is unclear. The CDR3 spans 15 residues. Germline CDR1 and CDR2: SGHRS and YFSETQ. The V and J ends lost 5 bases and 0 bases respectively, with 11 bases between them. The CDR3 DNA follows: TGCGCCAGCAGTTCCGGTGGTACAACTAATGAAAAACTGTTTTTT. It translates to CASSSGGTTNEKLFF.

This rearrangement joins TRBV7-3 to TRBJ2-5; 8 bases map to TRBD1. The CDR3 has 14 residues. Germline values: CDR1 SGHTA, CDR2 FQGTGA. The V and J ends lost 5 bases and 5 bases, in that order; junction bases with no gene match: 7. The CDR3 spells CASSRQGAEETQYF. CDR3 nucleotides: TGTGCCAGCAGCCGCCAGGGGGCGGAGGAGACCCAGTACTTC.

The chain combines TRBV5-6 with TRBJ2-5; weak D call: TRBD1 (6 bases). Germline V gene sequence: CDR1 SGHDT, CDR2 YYEEEE. This CDR3 has 12 amino acids. With 2 bases removed from V and 10 bases from J, the gap between germline ends came to 12 bases. The CDR3 DNA is TGTGCCAGCAGCTTAGTTCGAGGGGGCCAGTACTTC. Translating it yields CASSLVRGGQYF.